Presented here are 15 T cell receptor beta chains from one specimen sequenced in a study of T cells in Graves' hyperthyroidism and ophthalmopathy. Regions amplified from RNA transcripts were the TCR beta CDR3 regions. The study used the HTBI primer set for a first-round RT-PCR of the TCR CDR3. TCRdb re-derived calls from the multiplex PCR reads in MiXCR, one entry per CDR3 protein. The sample includes fewer than 700,000 distinct CDR3 sequences, 15% to 20% of them seen just once. The specimen was blood. The receptors come from a woman in her 30s with Graves' hyperthyroidism.

This clonotype was seen a handful of times. This rearrangement joins TRBV14 to TRBJ2-7, with TRBD1 as a possible D gene (6 bases). The CDR3 totals 15 residues. Trimming removed 5 bases from V and 7 bases from J, with 21 bases in between. CDR1 is SGHDN, CDR2 FVKESK, per germline. CDR3: CASSSPGHSKGEQYF. CDR3 coding DNA: TGTGCCAGCAGCTCCCCGGGACACTCAAAGGGGGAGCAGTACTTC.

This clonotype was seen repeatedly, ten times or more. This chain's CDR3 is CASSLEVKVNRNTEAFF. The CDR3 DNA is TGTGCCAGCAGCTTAGAGGTGAAAGTCAATCGGAACACTGAAGCTTTCTTT. This chain links TRBV7-9 with TRBJ1-1, with D hard to call. Germline V lookup: CDR1 SEHNR, CDR2 FQNEAQ (reference sequence). The CDR3 loop spans 17 amino acids. V was clipped by 1 base and J by 1 base, with 16 bases between them.

The V call is TRBV19, the J call TRBJ1-1; D uncertain. Germline V lookup: CDR1 LNHDA, CDR2 SQIVND (reference sequence). CDR3 size: 13 residues. Trimming pared 6 bases from V and 7 bases from J, leaving 15 bases between. Here the CDR3 DNA reads TGTGCCAGTAGCCAGACGGGGATAGATGAAGCTTTCTTT. As protein: CASSQTGIDEAFF.

In this sample, this clonotype turned up a few times. This may arise from a read error, as a much more abundant clone is one base away. V usage is TRBV12-3 or TRBV12-4 and J usage is TRBJ2-1; D is perhaps TRBD2 (6 bases). V was pared by 2 bases and J by 11 bases, with 19 bases between. CDR3 size: 15 residues. The CDR3, as DNA: TGTGCCAGCAGTTTATGGGGGAGCGGGCCTAATAAGCAGTTCTTC. Translated, it gives CASSLWGSGPNKQFF.

This clonotype came up a few times. The chain joins TRBV4-1 to TRBJ1-2; D call uncertain. Between the trimmed V and J ends, which lost 4 bases and 4 bases, there was a span of 16 bases. Germline V lookup: CDR1 MGHRA, CDR2 YSYEKL. The CDR3 totals 15 residues. For the CDR3, the DNA is TGCGCCAGCAGCCCATACCGGGAGATACTCTATGGCTACACCTTC. As protein: CASSPYREILYGYTF.

This clonotype has only a few counts. This sequence joins TRBV9 and TRBJ2-7; the D is unclear. The CDR3 extends over 14 amino acids. Germline-derived CDR1 and CDR2 are SGDLS and YYNGEE. V was cut by 0 bases and J by 0 bases, with 7 bases left in between. Here the CDR3 DNA reads TGTGCCAGCAGCGTAGGGCTTCCCTCCTACGAGCAGTACTTC. It yields the protein CASSVGLPSYEQYF.

Ten or more counts support this clonotype. The chain is built from TRBV28 and TRBJ2-3; 9 bases align to TRBD1. V gave up 4 bases and J gave up 3 bases; unmatched junction bases: 5. The CDR3 is 15 residues long. The germline CDR1 and CDR2 sequences are MDHEN and SYDVKM. CDR3 nucleotide sequence: TGTGCCAGCAGTTCACTGGACAGGGGTACAGATACGCAGTATTTT. It translates to CASSSLDRGTDTQYF.

Of note for this clonotype: The junction departs from germline at one end; a sequencing error may be responsible. The chain links TRBV20-1 to TRBJ2-6; D gene uncertain. There are 15 residues in the CDR3. The germline gives CDR1 DFQATT, CDR2 SNEGSKA (reference sequence). CDR3 residues: CSARGWNSRANVLTF. The CDR3 DNA sequence: TGCAGTGCTAGAGGTTGGAACTCTAGGGCCAACGTCCTGACTTTC.

This clonotype was counted many times. The rearrangement joins TRBV6-5 to TRBJ1-2; 8 bases match TRBD1. V was clipped by 0 bases and J by 5 bases; unmatched bases: 5. CDR3 length: 15 residues. CDR1 is MNHEY, CDR2 SVGAGI, per germline. Written as DNA, the CDR3 is TGTGCCAGCAGTTACTCCGGACAGGGTCTGTATGGCTACACCTTC. The encoded protein is CASSYSGQGLYGYTF.

This clonotype occurred a few times. The chain couples TRBV10-3 to TRBJ2-1; 9 bases match TRBD2. CDR1 and CDR2 from the germline V gene are ENHRY and SYGVKD. This CDR3 is 14 amino acids long. V shed 10 bases, J shed 8 bases, and the junction held 12 bases outside the gene matches. The DNA for the CDR3 is TGTGCCACCACACTAGCGGGCCTCGTCGATGAGCAGTTCTTC. Translation: CATTLAGLVDEQFF.

This clonotype has only a few counts. Possible read error: a much larger clone is one base away. This chain links TRBV6-9 with TRBJ2-3, with D possibly being TRBD1 or TRBD2 (5 bases each). Trimming took 5 bases from V and 3 from J, leaving 12 bases between them. The CDR3 covers 14 residues. Germline lookup yields CDR1 MNHGY and CDR2 SVAAGI. CDR3 region: CASSNTWGTDTQYF. The CDR3 bases are TGTGCCAGCAGTAATACATGGGGGACAGATACGCAGTATTTT.

Only one count was recorded for this clonotype. The J gene is TRBJ1-5, the V gene TRBV3-1; D is undetermined. Germline V lookup: CDR1 LGHDT, CDR2 YNNKEL (reference sequence). The CDR3 spans 16 residues. V shed 0 bases and J shed 5 bases, with 14 bases lying between them. The DNA of the CDR3 is TGTGCCAGCAGCCAAGATCAGGTAGGGCCCGATCAGCCCCAGCATTTT. This encodes CASSQDQVGPDQPQHF.

The V gene is TRBV5-1, the J gene TRBJ2-4; a possible D gene is TRBD1 (7 bases). V gave up 2 bases and J gave up 6 bases, with 15 bases separating them. Germline V lookup: CDR1 SGHRS, CDR2 YFSETQ. This CDR3 has 15 amino acids. Written as DNA, the CDR3 is TGCGCCAGCAGCTTCGCTGGGCAGGGGGGAAACATTCAGTACTTC. Translation: CASSFAGQGGNIQYF.

This clonotype was seen only a few times. V is TRBV6-1 and J is TRBJ2-7; 11 nucleotides agree with TRBD2. CDR1 is MNHNS and CDR2 is SASEGT in the germline V gene. This CDR3 comprises 15 residues. The J segment lost 3 bases and the V segment lost 6 bases, leaving 7 bases of the junction unmatched. The CDR3 reads CASSSTGTSGYEQYF. CDR3 DNA sequence: TGTGCCAGCAGCTCCACCGGGACTAGCGGCTACGAGCAGTACTTC.

The V and J genes are TRBV27 and TRBJ1-6, with 9 bases identical to TRBD1. The CDR3 runs to 16 residues. The V gene end was trimmed by 6 bases and the J gene end by 0 bases; junction bases not matched to a gene: 3. Per the germline V gene, CDR1 is MNHEY and CDR2 is SMNVEV (reference sequence). The CDR3 DNA is TGTGCCAGCAGCGAGACAGGGGGCTCCTATAATTCACCCCTCCACTTT. It encodes CASSETGGSYNSPLHF.